This T cell receptor beta chain derives from a study of blood T cell repertoires in COVID-19. Across the study: The United States, Italy and Spain were the sources of the acute and convalescent COVID-19 samples.

The method was immunoSEQ multiplex PCR; TCRdb's version includes in-frame clones alone and lacks a portion of them. Of about 300,000 clones in the sample, 87% are singletons; the top ten hold about 1.6%. Germline CDR1 and CDR2: KGHSY and FQNENV. The CDR3 consists of 15 residues. V was cut by 0 bases and J by 0 bases, with 8 bases left in between. The sequencing input was peripheral blood. The chain employs TRBV16 and TRBJ2-5; perhaps TRBD2 as D (6 bases). This TCR was recovered from a middle-aged woman who had recovered from COVID-19. The CDR3 loop reads CASSQSWRDQETQYF. The CDR3, as DNA: TGTGCCAGCAGCCAATCTTGGAGGGACCAAGAGACCCAGTACTTC.